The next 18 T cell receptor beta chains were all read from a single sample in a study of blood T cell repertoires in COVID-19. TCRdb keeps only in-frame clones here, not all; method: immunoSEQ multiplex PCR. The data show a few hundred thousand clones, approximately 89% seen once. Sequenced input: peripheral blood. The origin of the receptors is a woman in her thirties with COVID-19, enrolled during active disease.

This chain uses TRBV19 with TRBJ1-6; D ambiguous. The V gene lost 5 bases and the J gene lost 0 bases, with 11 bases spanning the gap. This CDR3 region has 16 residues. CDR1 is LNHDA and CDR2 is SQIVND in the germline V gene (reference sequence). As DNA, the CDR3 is TGTGCCAGTAGTTCGGCGGCCGGCTCCTATAATTCACCCCTCCACTTT. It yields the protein CASSSAAGSYNSPLHF.

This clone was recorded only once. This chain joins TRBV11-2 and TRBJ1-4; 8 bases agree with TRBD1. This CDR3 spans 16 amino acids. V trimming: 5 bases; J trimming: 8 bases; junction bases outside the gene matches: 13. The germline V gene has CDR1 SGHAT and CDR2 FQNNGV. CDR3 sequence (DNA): TGTGCCAGCAGCACCTGGATGCACAGGGGGGGGGAAAAACTGTTTTTT. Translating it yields CASSTWMHRGGEKLFF. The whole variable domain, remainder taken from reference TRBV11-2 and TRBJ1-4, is EAGVAQSPRYKIIEKRQSVAFWCNPISGHATLYWYQQILGQGPKLLIQFQNNGVVDDSQLPKDRFSAERLKGVDSTLKIQPAKLEDSAVYLCASSTWMHRGGEKLFFGSGTQLSVL.

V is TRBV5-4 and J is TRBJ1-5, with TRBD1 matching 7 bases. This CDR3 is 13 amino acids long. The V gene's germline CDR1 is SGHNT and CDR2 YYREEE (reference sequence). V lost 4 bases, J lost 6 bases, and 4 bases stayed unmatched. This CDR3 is CASSLQGVQPQHF. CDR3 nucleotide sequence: TGTGCCAGCAGCCTCCAGGGGGTTCAGCCCCAGCATTTT. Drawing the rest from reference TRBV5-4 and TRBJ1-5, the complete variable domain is ETGVTQSPTHLIKTRGQQVTLRCSSQSGHNTVSWYQQALGQGPQFIFQYYREEENGRGNFPPRFSGLQFPNYSSELNVNALELDDSALYLCASSLQGVQPQHFGDGTRLSIL.

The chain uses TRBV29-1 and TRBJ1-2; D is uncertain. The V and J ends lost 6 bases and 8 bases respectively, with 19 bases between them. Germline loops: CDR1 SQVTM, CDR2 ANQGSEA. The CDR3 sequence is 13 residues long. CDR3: CSVPSRLPKGYTF. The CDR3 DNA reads TGCAGCGTCCCATCCCGACTCCCGAAGGGCTACACCTTC.

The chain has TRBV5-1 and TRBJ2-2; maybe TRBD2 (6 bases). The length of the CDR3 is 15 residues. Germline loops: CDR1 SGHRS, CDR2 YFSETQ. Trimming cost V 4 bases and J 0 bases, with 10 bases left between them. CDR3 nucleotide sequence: TGCGCCAGCAGCGGAGGGGTCTCGAACACCGGGGAGCTGTTTTTT. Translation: CASSGGVSNTGELFF.

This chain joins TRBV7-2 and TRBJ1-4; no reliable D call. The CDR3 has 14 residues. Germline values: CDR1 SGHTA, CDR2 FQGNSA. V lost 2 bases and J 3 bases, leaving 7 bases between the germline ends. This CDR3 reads CASSLTVSNEKLFF. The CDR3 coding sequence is TGTGCCAGCAGCTTAACGGTTTCTAATGAAAAACTGTTTTTT.

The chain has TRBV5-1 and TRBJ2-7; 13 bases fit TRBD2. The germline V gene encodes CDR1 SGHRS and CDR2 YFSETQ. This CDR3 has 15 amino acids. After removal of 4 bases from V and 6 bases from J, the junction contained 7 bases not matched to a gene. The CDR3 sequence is CASSITSGGAGEQYF. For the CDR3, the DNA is TGCGCCAGCAGCATTACTAGCGGGGGGGCCGGCGAGCAGTACTTC.

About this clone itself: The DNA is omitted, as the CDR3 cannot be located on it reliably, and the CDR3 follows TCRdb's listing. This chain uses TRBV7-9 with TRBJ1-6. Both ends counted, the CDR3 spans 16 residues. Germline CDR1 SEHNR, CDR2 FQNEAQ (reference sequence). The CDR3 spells CASSLVSGPGDSPLHF.

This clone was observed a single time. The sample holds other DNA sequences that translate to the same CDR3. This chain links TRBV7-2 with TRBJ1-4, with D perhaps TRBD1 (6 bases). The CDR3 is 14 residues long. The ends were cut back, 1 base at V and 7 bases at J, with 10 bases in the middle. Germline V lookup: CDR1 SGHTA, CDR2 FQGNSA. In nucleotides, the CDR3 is TGTGCCAGCAGCTTAGATAGGGGGGGTGAAAAACTGTTTTTT. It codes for CASSLDRGGEKLFF.

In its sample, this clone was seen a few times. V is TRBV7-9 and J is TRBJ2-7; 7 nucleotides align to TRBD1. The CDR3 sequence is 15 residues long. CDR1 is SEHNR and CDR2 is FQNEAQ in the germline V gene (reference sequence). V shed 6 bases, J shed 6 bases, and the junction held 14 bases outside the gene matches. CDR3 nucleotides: TGTGCCAGCAGGCCCGCCGGGACAGAGTCGTCCGAGCAGTACTTC. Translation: CASRPAGTESSEQYF. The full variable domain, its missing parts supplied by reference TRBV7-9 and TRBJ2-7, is DTGVSQNPRHKITKRGQNVTFRCDPISEHNRLYWYRQTLGQGPEFLTYFQNEAQLEKSRLLSDRFSAERPKGSFSTLEIQRTEQGDSAMYLCASRPAGTESSEQYFGPGTRLTVT.

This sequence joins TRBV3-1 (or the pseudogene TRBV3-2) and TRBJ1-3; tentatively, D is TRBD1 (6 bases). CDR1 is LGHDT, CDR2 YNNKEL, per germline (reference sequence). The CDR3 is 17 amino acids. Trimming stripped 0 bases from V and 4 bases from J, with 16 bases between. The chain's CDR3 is CASSQDVGQSWGNTIYF. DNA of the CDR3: TGTGCCAGCAGCCAAGACGTTGGACAGTCCTGGGGAAACACCATATATTTT.

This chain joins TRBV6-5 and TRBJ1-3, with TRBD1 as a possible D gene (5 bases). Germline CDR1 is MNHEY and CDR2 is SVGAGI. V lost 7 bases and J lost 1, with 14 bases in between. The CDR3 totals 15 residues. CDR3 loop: CASTPRGGSGNTIYF. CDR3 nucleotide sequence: TGTGCCAGCACTCCCCGGGGGGGTTCTGGAAACACCATATATTTT.

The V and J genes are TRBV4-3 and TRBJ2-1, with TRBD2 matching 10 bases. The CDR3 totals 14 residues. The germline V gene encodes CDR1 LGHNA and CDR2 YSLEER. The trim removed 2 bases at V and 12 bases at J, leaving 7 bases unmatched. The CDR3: CASSQRAGGPGQFF. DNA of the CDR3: TGCGCCAGCAGCCAACGAGCGGGGGGGCCCGGGCAGTTCTTC.

In DNA, the CDR3 is TGTGCCAGCAGAGGACAGTCCTACGAGCAGTACGTC. Its protein is CASRGQSYEQYV. The chain joins TRBV2 to TRBJ2-7, with a weak D call TRBD1 (6 bases). The CDR3 consists of 12 residues. The ends were cut back, 6 bases at V and 1 base at J, with 7 bases in the middle. The germline CDR1 and CDR2 sequences are SNHLY and FYNNEI.

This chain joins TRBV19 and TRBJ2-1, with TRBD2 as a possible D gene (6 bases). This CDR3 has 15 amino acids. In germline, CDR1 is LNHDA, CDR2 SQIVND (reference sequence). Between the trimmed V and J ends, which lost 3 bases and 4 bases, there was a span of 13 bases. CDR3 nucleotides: TGTGCCAGTAGTATCCCGGACTACTCATACAATGAGCAGTTCTTC. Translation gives CASSIPDYSYNEQFF.

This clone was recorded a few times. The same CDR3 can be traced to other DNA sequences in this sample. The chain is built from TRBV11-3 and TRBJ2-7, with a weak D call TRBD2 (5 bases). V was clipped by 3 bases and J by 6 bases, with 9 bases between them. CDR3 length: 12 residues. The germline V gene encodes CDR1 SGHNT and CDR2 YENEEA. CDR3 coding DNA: TGTGCCAGCAGCTTGGACGAGGGCGAGCAGTACTTC. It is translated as CASSLDEGEQYF.

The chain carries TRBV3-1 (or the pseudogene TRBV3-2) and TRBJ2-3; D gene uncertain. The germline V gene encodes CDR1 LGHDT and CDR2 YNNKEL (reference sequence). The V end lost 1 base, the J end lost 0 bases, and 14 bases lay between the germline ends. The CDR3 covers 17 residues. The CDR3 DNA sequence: TGTGCCAGCAGCCAAGCCAGAGGCCAAACTAGCACAGATACGCAGTATTTT. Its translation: CASSQARGQTSTDTQYF.

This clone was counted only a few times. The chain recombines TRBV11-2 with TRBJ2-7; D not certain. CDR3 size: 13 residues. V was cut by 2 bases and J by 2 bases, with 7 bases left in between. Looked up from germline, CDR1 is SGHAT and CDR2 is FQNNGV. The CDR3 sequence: CASSLSQTYEQYV. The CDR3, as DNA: TGTGCCAGCAGCTTATCACAGACCTACGAGCAGTACGTC.